What follows are 20 T cell receptor beta chains derived from one specimen sequenced in a study. Via MiXCR, TCRdb re-called the 5' RACE reads, giving one row per CDR3 protein. Among 8,500 to 9,500 distinct CDR3 sequences listed, approximately 61% were seen once. Sequenced: tumor-infiltrating memory CD4+ T cells sorted from the breast tumor. The subset: memory CD4+ T cells, CD4+CD45RO+CD25-. The receptors shown here come from a female donor with breast cancer.

The chain employs TRBV6-4 and TRBJ1-1, with D hard to call. Trimming stripped 0 bases from V and 2 bases from J, with 4 bases between. The CDR3 runs 13 residues. Germline V gene sequence: CDR1 MRHNA, CDR2 SNTAGT. CDR3 residues: CASSDSDNTEAFF. DNA for the CDR3: TGTGCCAGCAGTGACTCGGACAACACTGAAGCTTTCTTT.

V is TRBV10-2 and J is TRBJ2-7; TRBD1 or TRBD2 may be the D gene (5 bases each). CDR3 size: 13 residues. Germline assignment: CDR1 WSHSY and CDR2 SAAADI. The V end lost 6 bases, the J end lost 3 bases, and 12 bases lay between the germline ends. The CDR3, as DNA: TGCGCCAGCAGATCAGGGACCCACTACGAGCAGTACGTC. Protein: CASRSGTHYEQYV.

The chain uses TRBV6-2 or TRBV6-3 and TRBJ1-2; a weak D match, TRBD1 (5 bases). From germline, CDR1 is MNHEY and CDR2 SVGEGT. The CDR3 spans 13 residues. V was cut by 6 bases and J by 4 bases, with 12 bases left in between. CDR3 sequence (DNA): TGTGCCAGCAGCCGACAGTCCCTCTATGGCTACACCTTC. It is translated as CASSRQSLYGYTF.

As to this clonotype: A much bigger clone sits one base away, suggesting this may be a read error. The V call is TRBV5-1, the J call TRBJ1-2; TRBD1 is a possible D gene (5 bases). V lost 3 bases and J 0 bases, leaving 12 bases between the germline ends. Germline loops: CDR1 SGHRS, CDR2 YFSETQ. The CDR3 has 15 amino acids. CDR3 coding DNA: TGCGCCAGCAGCTACGCCGTGGACACTAACTATGGCTACACCTTC. Translation: CASSYAVDTNYGYTF. The full variable domain, completed using reference TRBV5-1 and TRBJ1-2, is KAGVTQTPRYLIKTRGQQVTLSCSPISGHRSVSWYQQTPGQGLQFLFEYFSETQRNKGNFPGRFSGRQFSNSRSEMNVSTLELGDSALYLCASSYAVDTNYGYTFGSGTRLTVV.

This clonotype is labeled large. The chain recombines TRBV6-5 with TRBJ2-3; TRBD2 might be the D (6 bases). The CDR3 is 12 amino acids. V dropped 6 bases and J dropped 6 bases, with 10 bases sitting between them. The germline CDR1 and CDR2 sequences are MNHEY and SVGAGI. CDR3 nucleotides: TGTGCCAGCAGGTCCGGAGGGGATACGCAGTATTTT. This encodes CASRSGGDTQYF.

The genes are TRBV5-1 and TRBJ2-6; unclear D gene. The V end was cut by 5 bases, the J end by 0 bases, with 6 bases between. Germline V gene sequence: CDR1 SGHRS, CDR2 YFSETQ. CDR3 size: 14 residues. CDR3 coding DNA: TGCGCCAGCAGGTGGAACTCTGGGGCCAACGTCCTGACTTTC. This sequence encodes CASRWNSGANVLTF.

V gene TRBV4-3 combines with J gene TRBJ2-3; D possibly corresponds to TRBD2 (6 bases). Germline V gives CDR1 LGHNA, CDR2 YSLEER. The CDR3 covers 13 residues. V was shortened by 5 bases and J by 5 bases, with 11 bases between the two germline ends. For the CDR3, the DNA is TGCGCCAGCAGCGGGGCGGGGAGAGATACGCAGTATTTT. Translated, it gives CASSGAGRDTQYF.

This chain connects TRBV10-2 to TRBJ2-7; D possibly uses TRBD1 or TRBD2 (5 bases each). The CDR3 sequence is 14 residues long. Trimming stripped 3 bases from V and 0 bases from J, with 9 bases between. Germline assignment: CDR1 WSHSY and CDR2 SAAADI. The CDR3 DNA is TGCGCCAGCAGTGATGGGACCGTCTCCTACGAGCAGTACTTC. It specifies CASSDGTVSYEQYF.

The genes are TRBV6-6 and TRBJ2-2; 7 bases agree with TRBD2. The CDR3 extends over 11 amino acids. Germline V gene data show CDR1 as MNHNY and CDR2 as SVGAGI (reference sequence). The trim removed 4 bases at V and 14 bases at J, leaving 4 bases unmatched. CDR3 nucleotides: TGTGCCAGCAGTTCGGGGGGAGGCCTGTTTTTT. Translation gives CASSSGGGLFF.

The sample holds a few counts of this clonotype. The V gene is TRBV4-3, the J gene TRBJ2-2; 9 bases map to TRBD2. The V gene end was trimmed by 2 bases and the J gene end by 7 bases; junction bases not matched to a gene: 11. The CDR3 covers 17 residues. CDR1 LGHNA and CDR2 YSLEER come from the germline V gene. The CDR3 sequence: CASSQQLGTSRGGELFF. In nucleotides, the CDR3 is TGCGCCAGCAGCCAACAGCTTGGGACTAGCCGGGGCGGGGAGCTGTTTTTT.

Worth noting for this clonotype: Likely a read error: the CDR3 ends without its conserved phenylalanine or tryptophan. J is TRBJ1-6 and V is TRBV6-5; 8 bases agree with TRBD1. The CDR3 sequence is 15 residues long. J gave up 7 bases and V 2 bases, and 4 bases lay outside the gene matches. Germline V gene sequence: CDR1 MNHEY, CDR2 SVGAGI. CDR3 loop: CASSYERQGNSPLHS. CDR3 coding DNA: TGTGCCAGCAGTTACGAAAGACAGGGGAATTCACCCCTCCACTCT.

V and J are TRBV7-2 and TRBJ2-5; TRBD1 or TRBD2 may be the D gene (5 bases each). The V and J ends lost 1 base and 4 bases respectively, with 7 bases between them. This CDR3 spans 13 amino acids. The germline CDR1 and CDR2 sequences are SGHTA and FQGNSA. This CDR3 is CASSLGGGETQYF. The CDR3 nucleotides are TGTGCCAGCAGCTTAGGTGGGGGAGAGACCCAGTACTTC.

This clonotype came up a few times. This chain joins TRBV29-1 and TRBJ1-3, with D uncertain. Germline assignment: CDR1 SQVTM and CDR2 ANQGSEA. The CDR3 contains 13 residues. V shed 6 bases and J shed 0 bases, with 9 bases lying between them. The CDR3 spells CSVSGSSGNTIYF. The CDR3 DNA sequence: TGCAGCGTCTCCGGGAGCTCTGGAAACACCATATATTTT.

This clonotype came up a few times. The rearrangement uses TRBV15 and TRBJ1-1, with D possibly being TRBD1 (6 bases). Germline values: CDR1 LNHNV, CDR2 YYDKDF (reference sequence). V was shortened by 8 bases and J by 0 bases, with 7 bases between the two germline ends. The CDR3 runs 12 residues. Written as DNA, the CDR3 is TGTGCCACCGGACAGATGAACACTGAAGCTTTCTTT. It encodes CATGQMNTEAFF.

This chain joins TRBV20-1 and TRBJ2-5; perhaps TRBD2 as D (5 bases). V lost 6 bases to trimming and J lost 1 base, with 9 bases between them. The germline gives CDR1 DFQATT, CDR2 SNEGSKA (reference sequence). The CDR3 runs to 12 residues. This chain's CDR3 is CSALGLQETQYF. CDR3 DNA: TGCAGTGCCCTCGGACTCCAAGAGACCCAGTACTTC.

As concerns this clonotype: Sequence at one end of the junction differs from germline and may be a read error. The chain couples TRBV6-6 to TRBJ2-1, with D unclear. This CDR3 is built from 10 residues. Germline values: CDR1 MNHNY, CDR2 SVGAGI (reference sequence). The CDR3 DNA sequence: TGTGCCTGCAGTTTAACCGAGCAGTTCTTC. This translates into CACSLTEQFF.

The V gene is TRBV20-1, the J gene TRBJ1-5, with D possibly being TRBD1 (5 bases). Trimming cost V 3 bases and J 8 bases, with 11 bases left between them. CDR1 and CDR2 from the germline V gene are DFQATT and SNEGSKA (reference sequence). The CDR3 is 12 residues long. This chain's CDR3 is CSARAGEKPQHF. CDR3 DNA: TGCAGTGCTAGGGCGGGGGAGAAGCCCCAGCATTTT.

The V and J genes are TRBV6-5 and TRBJ1-5; D remains unclear. The germline CDR1 and CDR2 sequences are MNHEY and SVGAGI. Trimming took off 6 bases at V and 9 bases at J, with 21 bases between the two ends. This CDR3 contains 15 residues. The CDR3 is CASSLRSGWDRPQHF. The CDR3 coding sequence is TGTGCCAGCAGCCTTAGGTCGGGTTGGGATCGGCCCCAGCATTTT.

This chain joins TRBV7-2 and TRBJ2-5; a weak D match, TRBD2 (6 bases). Per germline, CDR1 SGHTA and CDR2 FQGNSA. V shed 1 base and J shed 2 bases, with 11 bases lying between them. This CDR3 has 15 amino acids. The CDR3: CASSLDGEAQETQYF. CDR3 coding DNA: TGTGCCAGCAGCTTAGACGGGGAGGCTCAAGAGACCCAGTACTTC.

This clonotype was seen once. An end of the junction does not agree with germline; a read error may underlie this. The chain recombines TRBV20-1 with TRBJ1-5, with 8 bases matching TRBD1. Germline assignment: CDR1 DFQATT and CDR2 SNEGSKA (reference sequence). The CDR3 is 15 amino acids. The CDR3 DNA is TGCAGCGCTAGAGCAGACAGGGGTGGCAATCAGCCCCAGCATTTT. Translation gives CSARADRGGNQPQHF.